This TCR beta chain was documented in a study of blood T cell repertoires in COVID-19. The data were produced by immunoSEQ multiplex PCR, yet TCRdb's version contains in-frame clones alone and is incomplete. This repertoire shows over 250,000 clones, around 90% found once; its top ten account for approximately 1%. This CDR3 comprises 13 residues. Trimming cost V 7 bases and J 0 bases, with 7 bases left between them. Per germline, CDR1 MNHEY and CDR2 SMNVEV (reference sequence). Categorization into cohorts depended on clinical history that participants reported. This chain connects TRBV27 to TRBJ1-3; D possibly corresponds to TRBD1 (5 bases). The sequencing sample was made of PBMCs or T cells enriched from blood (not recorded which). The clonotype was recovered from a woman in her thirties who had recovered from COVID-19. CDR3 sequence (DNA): TGTGCCAGCAAGGACAACTCTGGAAACACCATATATTTT. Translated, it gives CASKDNSGNTIYF.